Below are 23 T cell receptor beta chains sequenced from a single sample in a study of blood T cells in healthy people across ages. PCR was performed a second time for about 6 to 12 cycles using a sample-barcoded 5' primer and a J-beta primer mix. From the 5' RACE reads, TCRdb called clonotypes with MiXCR, one entry per CDR3 protein. The sample lists roughly 1,300,000 distinct CDR3 sequences, around 59% seen once, with 5% to 7% in the top ten. The sequenced sample consisted of blood. Receptor source: a man aged 18 to 29 in good health.

This clonotype was counted between two and nine times. This sequence joins TRBV20-1 and TRBJ2-7; TRBD1 matches 7 bases. Germline V gene sequence: CDR1 DFQATT, CDR2 SNEGSKA (reference sequence). CDR3 size: 13 residues. The junction had 6 bases not matched to a gene; V was cut back by 7 bases and J by 0 bases. CDR3 protein: CSVDRDSSYEQYF. The CDR3 DNA reads as TGCAGTGTTGACCGGGACAGCTCCTACGAGCAGTACTTC.

The rearrangement joins TRBV7-9 to TRBJ2-5, with 8 bases identical to TRBD2. Germline V gene sequence: CDR1 SEHNR, CDR2 FQNEAQ (reference sequence). This CDR3 has 14 residues. V lost 10 bases and J lost 9; bases outside the gene matches: 16. The CDR3 DNA is TGTGCCACCGACTACGGGGGGGCCACGGAGGCCCAGTACTTC. It translates to CATDYGGATEAQYF.

The chain employs TRBV6-1 and TRBJ1-5; D call uncertain. Germline CDR1 is MNHNS and CDR2 is SASEGT. This CDR3 has 13 amino acids. V was cut by 1 base and J by 8 bases, with 9 bases left in between. CDR3 DNA sequence: TGTGCCAGCAGTGAAGTGGAGAAGAAGCCCCAGCATTTT. The encoded protein is CASSEVEKKPQHF.

The chain carries TRBV5-6 and TRBJ2-5; possibly TRBD1 for D (6 bases). The J call could be wrong; TRBJ2-7 is a better fit for the DNA end. Germline CDR1 reads SGHDT; CDR2 reads YYEEEE. The CDR3 consists of 14 residues. The CDR3 DNA sequence: TGTGCCAGCAGCTCGCGGAGGACAGACTACGAGCAGTACTTC. It is translated as CASSSRRTDYEQYF.

This clonotype was seen a few times. The J gene is TRBJ1-2, the V gene TRBV12-3 or TRBV12-4; 7 bases align to TRBD1. The CDR3 is 17 amino acids. Trimming removed 3 bases from V and 2 bases from J; junction bases left unmatched: 12. DNA for the CDR3: TGTGCCAGCAGTTTCGTTCCCGGGACAGCGAACAACTATGGCTACACCTTC. Amino acid sequence: CASSFVPGTANNYGYTF.

As DNA, the CDR3 is TGCAGTGCGGCAACTAGCGGGGGACCCTACGAGCAGTACTTC. Translating gives CSAATSGGPYEQYF. This rearrangement joins TRBV20-1 to TRBJ2-7; 11 bases match TRBD2. Per the germline V gene, CDR1 is DFQATT and CDR2 is SNEGSKA (reference sequence). The CDR3 runs to 14 residues. V lost 6 bases, J lost 2 bases, and 6 bases stayed unmatched.

The CDR3 is CATSRTPLASMETQYF. CDR3 DNA: TGTGCCACCAGCAGGACACCACTAGCGAGTATGGAGACCCAGTACTTC. The gene calls are TRBV15 and TRBJ2-5, with 7 bases that match TRBD2. The CDR3 runs 16 residues. With 3 bases clipped from V and 5 bases from J, the junction kept 12 bases outside the gene matches. Germline values: CDR1 LNHNV, CDR2 YYDKDF (reference sequence).

V gene TRBV11-2 combines with J gene TRBJ2-2; TRBD2 might be the D (7 bases). Per the germline V gene, CDR1 is SGHAT and CDR2 is FQNNGV. Deletions cut 7 bases from V and 5 bases from J, with 11 bases between. The CDR3 consists of 13 residues. This CDR3 is CASTRGGTGELFF. The CDR3 DNA sequence: TGTGCCAGCACTAGGGGGGGAACCGGGGAGCTGTTTTTT.

In its sample, this clonotype was seen a few times. V is TRBV29-1 and J is TRBJ1-1, with D unclear. The CDR3 covers 13 residues. V shed 6 bases and J shed 0 bases, with 11 bases lying between them. The germline gives CDR1 SQVTM, CDR2 ANQGSEA. The CDR3 sequence: CSVKRDVNTEAFF. The CDR3 region has the DNA TGCAGCGTGAAGAGGGATGTGAACACTGAAGCTTTCTTT.

This clonotype was seen a handful of times. V and J are TRBV27 and TRBJ1-2, with TRBD1 matching over 7 bases. V lost 6 bases, J lost 5 bases, and 9 bases stayed unmatched. Per the germline V gene, CDR1 is MNHEY and CDR2 is SMNVEV (reference sequence). This CDR3 contains 14 residues. CDR3 in amino acids: CASRGSLQGYGYTF. The CDR3 DNA sequence: TGTGCCAGCAGAGGATCCCTACAGGGGTATGGCTACACCTTC.

The table lists this clonotype with a count of one. The rearrangement uses TRBV6-1 and TRBJ2-7; no firm D call. The V end was cut by 8 bases, the J end by 1 base, with 12 bases between. The CDR3 loop spans 13 amino acids. Germline V gene sequence: CDR1 MNHNS, CDR2 SASEGT. DNA of the CDR3: TGTGCCAGCGGCCAGCGCCAGTCCTACGAGCAGTACTTC. This encodes CASGQRQSYEQYF.

CDR3 DNA sequence: TGCGCCAGCAGCTTCCAACAGGGGAGGAACGAGCAGTACTTC. Protein product: CASSFQQGRNEQYF. The chain employs TRBV5-1 and TRBJ2-7; weak D call: TRBD1 (7 bases). Germline V gives CDR1 SGHRS, CDR2 YFSETQ. Trimming stripped 2 bases from V and 5 bases from J, with 14 bases between. The CDR3 runs 14 residues.

Remarks on this clonotype: Compared with germline, one end of the junction differs, possibly owing to a read error. This CDR3 is CSAGDGASGGAIYNEQFF. The CDR3 DNA reads TGCAGTGCTGGAGATGGGGCTAGCGGGGGGGCTATCTACAATGAGCAGTTCTTC. The V call is TRBV20-1, the J call TRBJ2-1, with 12 bases matching TRBD2. Germline-derived CDR1 and CDR2 are DFQATT and SNEGSKA (reference sequence). The CDR3 sequence is 18 residues long.

The chain has TRBV21-1 and TRBJ2-5; the table's D call TRBD2 went unverified against the DNA. TRBV21-1 corresponds to a pseudogene. The CDR3 is 20 amino acids. In nucleotides, the CDR3 is TGTGCCAGCAGCACCCCAGATAGACTAGCGGGGGGGAGGGGCCAAGAGACCCAGTACTTC. Protein: CASSTPDRLAGGRGQETQYF.

The chain combines TRBV20-1 with TRBJ2-1; TRBD2 matches 13 bases. Germline V lookup: CDR1 DFQATT, CDR2 SNEGSKA (reference sequence). The CDR3 contains 17 residues. The V segment lost 6 bases and the J segment 0 bases; nucleotides outside the gene matches: 8. The CDR3 DNA follows: TGCAGTGCCCATGGACTAGCGGGAGTGATCTCCTACAATGAGCAGTTCTTC. It encodes CSAHGLAGVISYNEQFF.

V gene TRBV6-1 combines with J gene TRBJ2-5, with no clear D. The last part of the DNA fits TRBJ2-7 better; the J call may be wrong. This CDR3 comprises 15 residues. Germline assignment: CDR1 MNHNS and CDR2 SASEGT. Here the CDR3 reads CASSEEQSSSYEQYF. The CDR3 nucleotides are TGTGCCAGCAGTGAGGAACAGTCGAGCTCCTACGAGCAGTACTTC.

This sequence joins TRBV6-5 and TRBJ2-3; D gene uncertain. The CDR3 sequence is 16 residues long. V was cut by 1 base and J by 4 bases, with 15 bases left in between. CDR1 and CDR2 from the germline V gene are MNHEY and SVGAGI. The CDR3 DNA sequence: TGTGCCAGCAGTTACTTAATGACGTTCAGCCCAGATACGCAGTATTTT. Amino acid sequence: CASSYLMTFSPDTQYF.

This clonotype was counted a few times. The chain joins TRBV11-2 to TRBJ2-3; 10 bases are a match to TRBD2. CDR1 is SGHAT, CDR2 FQNNGV, per germline. After removal of 4 bases from V and 2 bases from J, the junction contained 3 bases not matched to a gene. This CDR3 has 15 residues. Written as DNA, the CDR3 is TGTGCCAGCAGCTCCGGACTAGCGGACACAGATACGCAGTATTTT. This sequence encodes CASSSGLADTDTQYF.

The gene calls are TRBV20-1 and TRBJ2-1, with D perhaps TRBD2 (5 bases). The CDR3 is 15 amino acids. Germline V CDR1 and CDR2: DFQATT, SNEGSKA (reference sequence). V lost 5 bases, J lost 8 bases, and 22 bases lay in between. CDR3 nucleotide sequence: TGCAGTGCTGCCTTATTTTCAACTAGATTCGATGAGCAGTTCTTC. Its translation is CSAALFSTRFDEQFF.

The CDR3 here is CSVLLQTYEQYF. For the CDR3, the DNA is TGCAGCGTCCTGTTACAAACCTACGAGCAGTACTTC. The chain employs TRBV29-1 and TRBJ2-7; unclear D gene. The V end was cut by 6 bases, the J end by 2 bases, with 11 bases between. From germline, CDR1 is SQVTM and CDR2 ANQGSEA. The CDR3 extends over 12 amino acids.

This chain connects TRBV6-2 or TRBV6-3 to TRBJ2-4; a possible D gene is TRBD1 (6 bases). Germline CDR1 reads MNHEY; CDR2 reads SVGEGT. This CDR3 spans 14 amino acids. Trimming pared 6 bases from V and 1 base from J, leaving 10 bases between. The CDR3 DNA sequence: TGTGCCAGCAGCAACACAGGGGCCAAAAACATTCAGTACTTC. Translated, it gives CASSNTGAKNIQYF.

The chain uses TRBV6-1 and TRBJ1-1, with 7 bases that match TRBD1. CDR1 is MNHNS, CDR2 SASEGT, per germline. V shed 2 bases and J 4 bases; nucleotides not matched to a gene: 4. This CDR3 is 14 amino acids long. Here the CDR3 DNA reads TGTGCCAGCAGTGAACAGGGGGGGCTCACTGAAGCTTTCTTT. This translates into CASSEQGGLTEAFF.

This clonotype showed up just a few times. The V and J genes are TRBV20-1 and TRBJ2-7; tentative D call: TRBD1 (6 bases). The CDR3 runs 14 residues. V was trimmed by 6 bases and J by 3 bases, leaving 18 bases between them. Germline lookup yields CDR1 DFQATT and CDR2 SNEGSKA (reference sequence). This CDR3 is CSATPVRDNYEQYF. The DNA of the CDR3 is TGCAGTGCCACTCCCGTCAGGGACAACTACGAGCAGTACTTC.